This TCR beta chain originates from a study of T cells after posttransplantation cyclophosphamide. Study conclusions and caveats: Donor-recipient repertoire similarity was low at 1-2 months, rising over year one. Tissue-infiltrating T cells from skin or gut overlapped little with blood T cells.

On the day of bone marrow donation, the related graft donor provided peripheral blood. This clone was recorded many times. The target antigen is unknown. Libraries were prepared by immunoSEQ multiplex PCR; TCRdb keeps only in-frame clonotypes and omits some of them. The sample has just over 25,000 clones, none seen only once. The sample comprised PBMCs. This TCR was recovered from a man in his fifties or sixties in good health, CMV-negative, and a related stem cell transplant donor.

The CDR3 DNA is TGTGCCAGTAGTATTCAGGGAGGCGATGGCTACACCTTC. Encoded protein: CASSIQGGDGYTF. The chain is built from TRBV19 and TRBJ1-2, with D perhaps TRBD1 (5 bases). With 3 bases removed from V and 6 bases from J, the gap between germline ends came to 11 bases. The CDR3 totals 13 residues. In germline, CDR1 is LNHDA, CDR2 SQIVND (reference sequence). The full variable domain, completed using reference TRBV19 and TRBJ1-2, is DGGITQSPKYLFRKEGQNVTLSCEQNLNHDAMYWYRQDPGQGLRLIYYSQIVNDFQKGDIAEGYSVSREKKESFPLTVTSAQKNPTAFYLCASSIQGGDGYTFGSGTRLTVV.